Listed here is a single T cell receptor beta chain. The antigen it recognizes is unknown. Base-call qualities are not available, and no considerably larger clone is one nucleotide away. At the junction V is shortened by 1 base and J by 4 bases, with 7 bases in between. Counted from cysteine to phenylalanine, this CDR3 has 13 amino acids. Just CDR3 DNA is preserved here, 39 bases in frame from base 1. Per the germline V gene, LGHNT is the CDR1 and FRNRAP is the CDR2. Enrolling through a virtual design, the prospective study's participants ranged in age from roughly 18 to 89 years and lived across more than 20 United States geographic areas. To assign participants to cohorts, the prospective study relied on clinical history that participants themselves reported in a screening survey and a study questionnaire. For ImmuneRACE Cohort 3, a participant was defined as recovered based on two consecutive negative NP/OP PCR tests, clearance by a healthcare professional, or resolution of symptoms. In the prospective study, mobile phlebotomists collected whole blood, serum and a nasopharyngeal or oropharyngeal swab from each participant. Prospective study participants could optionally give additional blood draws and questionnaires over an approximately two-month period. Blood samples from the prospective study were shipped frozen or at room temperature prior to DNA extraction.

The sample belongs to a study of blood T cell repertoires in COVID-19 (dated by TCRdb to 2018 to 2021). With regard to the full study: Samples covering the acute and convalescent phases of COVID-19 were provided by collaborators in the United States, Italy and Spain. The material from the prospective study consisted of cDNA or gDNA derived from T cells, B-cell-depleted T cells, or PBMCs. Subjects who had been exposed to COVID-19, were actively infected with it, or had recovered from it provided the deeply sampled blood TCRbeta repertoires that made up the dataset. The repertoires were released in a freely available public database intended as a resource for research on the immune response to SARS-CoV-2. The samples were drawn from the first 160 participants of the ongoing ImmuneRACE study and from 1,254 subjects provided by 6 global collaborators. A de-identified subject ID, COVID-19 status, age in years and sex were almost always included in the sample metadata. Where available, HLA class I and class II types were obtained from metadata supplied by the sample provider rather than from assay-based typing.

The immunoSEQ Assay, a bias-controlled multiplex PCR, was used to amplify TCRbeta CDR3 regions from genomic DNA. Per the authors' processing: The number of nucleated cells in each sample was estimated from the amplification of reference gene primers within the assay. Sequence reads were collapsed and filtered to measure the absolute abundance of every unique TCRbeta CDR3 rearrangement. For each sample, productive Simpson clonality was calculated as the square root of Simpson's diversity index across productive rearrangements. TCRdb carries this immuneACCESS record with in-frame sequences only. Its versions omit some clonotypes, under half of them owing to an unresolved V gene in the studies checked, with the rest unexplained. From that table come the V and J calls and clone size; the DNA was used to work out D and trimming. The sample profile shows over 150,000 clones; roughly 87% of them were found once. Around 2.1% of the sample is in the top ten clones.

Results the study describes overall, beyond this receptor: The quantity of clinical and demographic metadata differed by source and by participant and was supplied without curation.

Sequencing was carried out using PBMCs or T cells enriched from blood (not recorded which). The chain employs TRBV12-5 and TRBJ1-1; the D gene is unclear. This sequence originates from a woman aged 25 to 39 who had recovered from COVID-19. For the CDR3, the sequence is CASGLGRSTEAFF. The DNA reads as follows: TGTGCTAGTGGTTTGGGGCGGAGCACTGAAGCTTTCTTT.